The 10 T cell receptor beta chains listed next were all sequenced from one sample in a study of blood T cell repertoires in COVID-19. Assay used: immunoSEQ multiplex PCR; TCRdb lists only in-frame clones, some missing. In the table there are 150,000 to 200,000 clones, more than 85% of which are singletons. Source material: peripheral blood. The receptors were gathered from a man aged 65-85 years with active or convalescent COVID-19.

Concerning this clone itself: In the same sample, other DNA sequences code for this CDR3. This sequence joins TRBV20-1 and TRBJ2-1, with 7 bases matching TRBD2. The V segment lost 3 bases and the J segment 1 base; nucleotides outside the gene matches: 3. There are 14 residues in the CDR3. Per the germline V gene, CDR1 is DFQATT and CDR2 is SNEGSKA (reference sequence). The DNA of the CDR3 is TGCAGTGCTAGTAGTAGCGGGTCCTACAATGAGCAGTTCTTC. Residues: CSASSSGSYNEQFF.

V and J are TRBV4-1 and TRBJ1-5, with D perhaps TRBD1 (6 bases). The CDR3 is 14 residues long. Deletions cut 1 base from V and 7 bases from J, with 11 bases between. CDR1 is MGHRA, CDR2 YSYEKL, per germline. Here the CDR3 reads CASSQVTGLQPQHF. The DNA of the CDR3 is TGCGCCAGCAGCCAAGTAACAGGGCTCCAGCCCCAGCATTTT.

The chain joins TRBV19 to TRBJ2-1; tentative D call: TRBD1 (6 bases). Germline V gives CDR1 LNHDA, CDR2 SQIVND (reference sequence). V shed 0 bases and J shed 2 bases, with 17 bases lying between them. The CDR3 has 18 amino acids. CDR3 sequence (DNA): TGTGCCAGTAGTATAGATTCGTCAGGGGCCATTCCCTACAATGAGCAGTTCTTC. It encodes CASSIDSSGAIPYNEQFF.

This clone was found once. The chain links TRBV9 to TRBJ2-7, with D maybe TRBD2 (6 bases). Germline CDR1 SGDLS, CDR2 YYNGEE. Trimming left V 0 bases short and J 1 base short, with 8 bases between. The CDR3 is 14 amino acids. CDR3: CASSVGGVSYEQYF. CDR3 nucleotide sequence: TGTGCCAGCAGCGTAGGCGGGGTATCCTACGAGCAGTACTTC. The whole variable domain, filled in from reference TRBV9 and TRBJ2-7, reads DSGVTQTPKHLITATGQRVTLRCSPRSGDLSVYWYQQSLDQGLQFLIQYYNGEERAKGNILERFSAQQFPDLHSELNLSSLELGDSALYFCASSVGGVSYEQYFGPGTRLTVT.

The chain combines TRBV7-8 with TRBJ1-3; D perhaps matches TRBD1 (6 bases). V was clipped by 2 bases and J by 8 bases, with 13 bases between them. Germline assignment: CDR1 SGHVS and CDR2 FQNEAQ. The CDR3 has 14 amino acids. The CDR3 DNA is TGTGCCAGCAGCTTACGGCAGGGGTCGGACACCATATATTTT. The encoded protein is CASSLRQGSDTIYF.

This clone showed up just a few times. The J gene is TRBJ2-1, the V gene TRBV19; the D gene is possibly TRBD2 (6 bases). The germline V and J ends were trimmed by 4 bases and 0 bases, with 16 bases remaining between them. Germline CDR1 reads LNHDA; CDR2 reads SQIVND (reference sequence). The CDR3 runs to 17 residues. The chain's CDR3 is CASSTPSAQASYNEQFF. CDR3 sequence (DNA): TGTGCCAGTAGTACCCCTAGCGCCCAGGCCTCCTACAATGAGCAGTTCTTC.

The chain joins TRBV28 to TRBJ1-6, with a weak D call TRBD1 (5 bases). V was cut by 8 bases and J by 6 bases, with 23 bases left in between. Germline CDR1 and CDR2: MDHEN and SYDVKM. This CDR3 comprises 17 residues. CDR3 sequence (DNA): TGTGCCAGCCACCCCTCTGACAGACCAAAGGGTAATTCACCCCTCCACTTT. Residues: CASHPSDRPKGNSPLHF.

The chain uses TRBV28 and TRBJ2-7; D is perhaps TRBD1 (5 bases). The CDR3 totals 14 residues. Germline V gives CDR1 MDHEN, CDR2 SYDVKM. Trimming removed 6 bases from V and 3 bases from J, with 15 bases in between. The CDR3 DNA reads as TGTGCCAGCAGCCTAGGATATAGGGGCTACGAGCAGTACTTC. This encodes CASSLGYRGYEQYF.

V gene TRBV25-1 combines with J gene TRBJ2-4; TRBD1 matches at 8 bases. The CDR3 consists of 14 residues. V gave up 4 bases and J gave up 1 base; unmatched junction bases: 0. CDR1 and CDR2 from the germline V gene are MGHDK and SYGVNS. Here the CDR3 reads CASSGTGAKNIQYF. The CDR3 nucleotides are TGTGCCAGCAGTGGGACAGGGGCCAAAAACATTCAGTACTTC.

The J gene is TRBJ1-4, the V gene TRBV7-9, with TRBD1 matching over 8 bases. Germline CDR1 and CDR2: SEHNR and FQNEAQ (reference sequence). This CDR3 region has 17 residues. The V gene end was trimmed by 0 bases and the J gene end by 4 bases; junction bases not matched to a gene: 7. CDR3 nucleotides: TGTGCCAGCAGCTTAGCGCGTCAGGGGGCTTTTAATGAAAAACTGTTTTTT. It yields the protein CASSLARQGAFNEKLFF.